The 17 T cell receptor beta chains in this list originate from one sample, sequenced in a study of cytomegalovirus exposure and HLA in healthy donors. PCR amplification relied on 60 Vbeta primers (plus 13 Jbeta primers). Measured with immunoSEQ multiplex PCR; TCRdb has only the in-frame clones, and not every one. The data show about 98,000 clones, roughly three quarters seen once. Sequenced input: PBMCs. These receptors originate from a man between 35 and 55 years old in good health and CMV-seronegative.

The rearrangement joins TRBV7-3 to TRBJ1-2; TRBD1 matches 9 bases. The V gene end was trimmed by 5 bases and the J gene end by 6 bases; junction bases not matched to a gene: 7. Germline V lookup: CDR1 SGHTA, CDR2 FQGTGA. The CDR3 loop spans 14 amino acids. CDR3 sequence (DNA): TGTGCCAGCAGCCCGGGACAGGGAGATCATGGCTACACCTTC. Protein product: CASSPGQGDHGYTF. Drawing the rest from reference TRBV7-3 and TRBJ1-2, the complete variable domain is GAGVSQTPSNKVTEKGKYVELRCDPISGHTALYWYRQSLGQGPEFLIYFQGTGAADDSGLPNDRFFAVRPEGSVSTLKIQRTERGDSAVYLCASSPGQGDHGYTFGSGTRLTVV.

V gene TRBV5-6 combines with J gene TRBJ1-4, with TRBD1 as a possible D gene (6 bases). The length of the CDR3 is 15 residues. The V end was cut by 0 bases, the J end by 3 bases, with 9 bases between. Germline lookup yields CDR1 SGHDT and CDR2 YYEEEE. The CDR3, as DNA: TGTGCCAGCAGCTTGGACAGGGCGGCTAATGAAAAACTGTTTTTT. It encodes CASSLDRAANEKLFF.

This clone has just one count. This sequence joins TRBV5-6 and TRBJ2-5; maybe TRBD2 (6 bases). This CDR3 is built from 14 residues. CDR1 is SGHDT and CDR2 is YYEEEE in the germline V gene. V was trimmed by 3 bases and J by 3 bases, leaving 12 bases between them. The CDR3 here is CASSSPGSEETQYF. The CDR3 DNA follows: TGTGCCAGCAGCTCTCCCGGGAGTGAAGAGACCCAGTACTTC.

The CDR3 coding sequence is TGCGCCAGCAGCTTGGCCCCGGGACTAGCGGGGAACGATGAGCAGTTCTTC. It specifies CASSLAPGLAGNDEQFF. The genes are TRBV5-1 and TRBJ2-1, with 13 bases matching TRBD2. Germline CDR1 SGHRS, CDR2 YFSETQ. The CDR3 runs to 17 residues. The J segment lost 8 bases and the V segment lost 0 bases, leaving 8 bases of the junction unmatched.

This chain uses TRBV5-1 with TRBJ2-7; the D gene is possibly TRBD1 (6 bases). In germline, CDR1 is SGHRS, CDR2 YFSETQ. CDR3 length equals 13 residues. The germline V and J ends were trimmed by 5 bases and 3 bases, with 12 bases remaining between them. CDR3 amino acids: CASRGQGFYEQYF. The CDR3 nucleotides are TGCGCCAGCAGGGGTCAGGGGTTCTACGAGCAGTACTTC.

CDR3 region: CASSSGGGTGELFF. CDR3 nucleotide sequence: TGTGCCAGCAGCAGCGGGGGGGGGACCGGGGAGCTGTTTTTT. V is TRBV6-1 and J is TRBJ2-2; 10 bases are shared with TRBD2. CDR3 length equals 14 residues. Germline lookup yields CDR1 MNHNS and CDR2 SASEGT. The junction had 3 bases not matched to a gene; V was cut back by 6 bases and J by 5 bases.

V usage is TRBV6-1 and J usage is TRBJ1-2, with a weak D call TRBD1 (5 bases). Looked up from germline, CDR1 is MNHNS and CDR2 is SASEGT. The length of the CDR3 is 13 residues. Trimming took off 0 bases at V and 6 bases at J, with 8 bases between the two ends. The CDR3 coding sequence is TGTGCCAGCAGTGAAGCGCTCAGGGATGGCTACACCTTC. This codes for CASSEALRDGYTF.

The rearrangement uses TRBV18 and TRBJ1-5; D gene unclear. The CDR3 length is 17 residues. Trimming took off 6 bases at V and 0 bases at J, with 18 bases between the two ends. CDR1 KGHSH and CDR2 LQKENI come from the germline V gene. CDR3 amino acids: CASSLMGSGYSNQPQHF. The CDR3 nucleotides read TGTGCCAGCTCCCTAATGGGCTCAGGCTATAGCAATCAGCCCCAGCATTTT.

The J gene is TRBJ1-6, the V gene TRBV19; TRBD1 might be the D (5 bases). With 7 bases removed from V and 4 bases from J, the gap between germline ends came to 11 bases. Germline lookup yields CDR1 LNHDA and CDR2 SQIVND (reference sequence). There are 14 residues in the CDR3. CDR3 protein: CASKAGRYNSPLHF. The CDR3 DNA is TGTGCCAGTAAGGCGGGACGTTATAATTCACCCCTCCACTTT. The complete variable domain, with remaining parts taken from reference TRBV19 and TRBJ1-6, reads DGGITQSPKYLFRKEGQNVTLSCEQNLNHDAMYWYRQDPGQGLRLIYYSQIVNDFQKGDIAEGYSVSREKKESFPLTVTSAQKNPTAFYLCASKAGRYNSPLHFGNGTRLTVT.

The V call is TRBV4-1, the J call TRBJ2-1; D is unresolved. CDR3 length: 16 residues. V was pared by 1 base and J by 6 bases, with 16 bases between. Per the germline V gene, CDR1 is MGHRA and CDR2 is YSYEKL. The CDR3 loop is CASSQVGPPRGNEQFF. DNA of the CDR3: TGCGCCAGCAGCCAAGTAGGCCCTCCGAGAGGCAATGAGCAGTTCTTC.

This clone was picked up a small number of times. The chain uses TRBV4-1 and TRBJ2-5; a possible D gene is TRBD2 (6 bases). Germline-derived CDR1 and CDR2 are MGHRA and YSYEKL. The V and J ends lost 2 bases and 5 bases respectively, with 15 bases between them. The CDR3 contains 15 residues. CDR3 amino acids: CASSQTGTGLETQYF. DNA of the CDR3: TGCGCCAGCAGCCAAACCGGGACTGGCCTCGAGACCCAGTACTTC.

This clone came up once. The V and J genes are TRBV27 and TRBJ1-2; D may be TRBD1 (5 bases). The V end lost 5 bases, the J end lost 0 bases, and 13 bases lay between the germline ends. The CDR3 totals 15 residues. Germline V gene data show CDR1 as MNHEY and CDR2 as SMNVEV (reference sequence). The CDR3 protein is CASSLDSHSNYGYTF. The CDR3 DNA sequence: TGTGCCAGCAGTCTCGACAGCCATTCTAACTATGGCTACACCTTC.

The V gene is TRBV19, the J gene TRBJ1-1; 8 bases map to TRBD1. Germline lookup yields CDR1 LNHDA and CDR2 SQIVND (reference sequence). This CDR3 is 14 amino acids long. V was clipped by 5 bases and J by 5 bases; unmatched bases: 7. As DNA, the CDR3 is TGTGCCAGTAGTGCCAGGGGGCTCGGAACTGAAGCTTTCTTT. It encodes CASSARGLGTEAFF.

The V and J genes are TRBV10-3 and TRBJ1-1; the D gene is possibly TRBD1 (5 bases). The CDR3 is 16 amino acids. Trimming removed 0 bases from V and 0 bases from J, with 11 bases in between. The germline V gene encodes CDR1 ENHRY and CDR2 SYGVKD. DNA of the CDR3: TGTGCCATCAGTGAGTCCAGGGAAGGGATGAACACTGAAGCTTTCTTT. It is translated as CAISESREGMNTEAFF.

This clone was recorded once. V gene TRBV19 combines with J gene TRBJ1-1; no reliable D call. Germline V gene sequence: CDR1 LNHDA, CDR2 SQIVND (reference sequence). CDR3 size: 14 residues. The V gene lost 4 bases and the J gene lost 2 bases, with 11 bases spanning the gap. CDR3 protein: CASSTGLSNTEAFF. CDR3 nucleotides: TGTGCCAGTAGTACAGGACTGAGTAACACTGAAGCTTTCTTT.

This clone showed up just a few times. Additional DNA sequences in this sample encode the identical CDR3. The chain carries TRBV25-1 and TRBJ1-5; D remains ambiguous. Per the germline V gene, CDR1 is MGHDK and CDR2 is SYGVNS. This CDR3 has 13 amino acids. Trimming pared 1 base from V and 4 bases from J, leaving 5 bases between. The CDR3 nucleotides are TGTGCCAGCAGTGAATCCGGGAATCAGCCCCAGCATTTT. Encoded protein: CASSESGNQPQHF.

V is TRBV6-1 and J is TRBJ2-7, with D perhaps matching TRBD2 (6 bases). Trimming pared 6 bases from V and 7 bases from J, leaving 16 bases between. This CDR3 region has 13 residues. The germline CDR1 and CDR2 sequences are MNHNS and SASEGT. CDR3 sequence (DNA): TGTGCCAGCAGGAGGGGTCCGGGAGTGGAGCAGTACTTC. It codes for CASRRGPGVEQYF.